The 32 T cell receptor beta chains presented below share a single source sample, sequenced in a study of T cell changes during pregnancy in multiple sclerosis. The data were produced by immunoSEQ multiplex PCR, yet TCRdb's version contains in-frame clones alone and is incomplete. The sample lists about 38,000 clones, 92% occurring once. The starting material was CD4+ T cells from peripheral blood mononuclear cells, obtained after pregnancy. These receptors all stem from a female donor in good health, enrolled as a control in a pregnancy study.

The chain joins TRBV5-1 to TRBJ1-2, with TRBD1 matching over 7 bases. V lost 4 bases, J lost 8 bases, and 11 bases stayed unmatched. CDR3 length: 14 residues. In germline, CDR1 is SGHRS, CDR2 YFSETQ. CDR3 amino acids: CASSLGDSARGYTF. The CDR3 DNA sequence: TGCGCCAGCAGCCTTGGGGACAGTGCAAGGGGCTACACCTTC.

The chain is built from TRBV29-1 and TRBJ2-5, with D possibly being TRBD2 (6 bases). The CDR3 length is 12 residues. The germline V gene encodes CDR1 SQVTM and CDR2 ANQGSEA. V lost 4 bases and J lost 2, with 8 bases in between. CDR3 DNA: TGCAGCGTTGTGGCGGGGCAAGAGACCCAGTACTTC. Residues: CSVVAGQETQYF.

This clone was counted a single time. In DNA form, the CDR3 reads TGCGCCAGCAGCTTGGGACAGGGTTCCTCCTACGAGCAGTACTTC. This sequence encodes CASSLGQGSSYEQYF. The chain has TRBV5-1 and TRBJ2-7, with 7 bases lining up with TRBD1. CDR1 is SGHRS and CDR2 is YFSETQ in the germline V gene. This CDR3 is 15 amino acids long. V trimming: 0 bases; J trimming: 0 bases; junction bases outside the gene matches: 3.

The chain carries TRBV9 and TRBJ1-2; D not certain. V shed 0 bases and J shed 5 bases, with 8 bases lying between them. This CDR3 spans 13 amino acids. In germline, CDR1 is SGDLS, CDR2 YYNGEE. The CDR3 coding sequence is TGTGCCAGCAGCGTAGGGAGACTTTATGGCTACACCTTC. Amino acid sequence: CASSVGRLYGYTF.

This rearrangement joins TRBV7-8 to TRBJ1-1; TRBD1 is a possible D gene (5 bases). Trimming took 5 bases from V and 3 from J, leaving 22 bases between them. Germline V gene lookup returns CDR1 SGHVS and CDR2 FQNEAQ. The CDR3 sequence is 17 residues long. The CDR3: CASSPPGGGLPDTEAFF. The CDR3 bases are TGTGCCAGCAGCCCACCTGGGGGGGGACTACCCGACACTGAAGCTTTCTTT.

The chain carries TRBV19 and TRBJ1-1, with 9 bases aligning to TRBD1. Germline CDR1 LNHDA, CDR2 SQIVND (reference sequence). The CDR3 has 12 amino acids. V dropped 9 bases and J dropped 5; count of bases not matched to a gene: 4. The CDR3 spells CASRDRETEAFF. The CDR3 DNA follows: TGTGCCAGCCGGGACAGGGAGACTGAAGCTTTCTTT.

The chain carries TRBV5-4 and TRBJ2-5, with D hard to call. The CDR3 runs 13 residues. CDR1 is SGHNT, CDR2 YYREEE, per germline (reference sequence). V gave up 3 bases and J gave up 2 bases, with 8 bases separating them. Here the CDR3 DNA reads TGTGCCAGCAGCTCCGGGTTTCAAGAGACCCAGTACTTC. Translated: CASSSGFQETQYF.

The chain carries TRBV18 and TRBJ2-1; no firm D call. V was cut by 3 bases and J by 8 bases, with 5 bases left in between. There are 11 residues in the CDR3. CDR1 KGHSH and CDR2 LQKENI come from the germline V gene. DNA for the CDR3: TGTGCCAGCTCACCTCAGGATGAGCAGTTCTTC. This translates into CASSPQDEQFF.

This clone was picked up one time. The rearrangement uses TRBV11-3 and TRBJ1-1, with D maybe TRBD1 (6 bases). The V end lost 1 base, the J end lost 4 bases, and 10 bases lay between the germline ends. This CDR3 is 14 amino acids long. Germline assignment: CDR1 SGHNT and CDR2 YENEEA. CDR3 bases: TGTGCCAGCAGCTTAGTCAGAGGGGGCACTGAAGCTTTCTTT. This codes for CASSLVRGGTEAFF. The entire variable domain, with the rest obtained from reference TRBV11-3 and TRBJ1-1, is as follows: EAGVVQSPRYKIIEKKQPVAFWCNPISGHNTLYWYLQNLGQGPELLIRYENEEAVDDSQLPKDRFSAERLKGVDSTLKIQPAELGDSAVYLCASSLVRGGTEAFFGQGTRLTVV.

V is TRBV6-6 and J is TRBJ1-2; 11 bases are shared with TRBD1. V trimming: 7 bases; J trimming: 4 bases; junction bases outside the gene matches: 5. Germline V gives CDR1 MNHNY, CDR2 SVGAGI (reference sequence). The CDR3 extends over 14 amino acids. CDR3: CASTPGTGGYGYTF. CDR3 sequence (DNA): TGTGCCAGCACCCCCGGGACAGGGGGCTATGGCTACACCTTC.

The chain carries TRBV4-3 and TRBJ2-5; 10 bases line up with TRBD2. Trimming cost V 3 bases and J 2 bases; bases outside gene matches: 12. Germline loops: CDR1 LGHNA, CDR2 YSLEER. CDR3 length: 18 residues. The CDR3 region is CASSQGLSGGARQETQYF. CDR3 sequence (DNA): TGCGCCAGCAGCCAGGGACTAAGCGGGGGGGCCCGTCAAGAGACCCAGTACTTC.

The CDR3 DNA follows: TGTGCCAGCTCACGGCATCCAGCGGGAGAAGGGTACGAGCAGTACTTC. Translation gives CASSRHPAGEGYEQYF. The V gene is TRBV18, the J gene TRBJ2-7, with 8 bases fitting TRBD2. Germline V gene lookup returns CDR1 KGHSH and CDR2 LQKENI. CDR3 length equals 16 residues. The ends lost 4 bases at V and 4 bases at J; junction bases unmatched: 12.

The chain recombines TRBV29-1 with TRBJ1-2; possible D gene TRBD1, 5 bases. The CDR3 is 13 residues long. V lost 4 bases and J 3 bases, leaving 12 bases between the germline ends. Germline CDR1 reads SQVTM; CDR2 reads ANQGSEA. CDR3 in DNA: TGCAGCGTTGGGGGCGGGGGGGACTATGGCTACACCTTC. Its protein product is CSVGGGGDYGYTF.

The CDR3, as DNA: TGTGCCAGCAGCTTAGAGAGGGTAATTCAGTACTTC. Amino acid sequence: CASSLERVIQYF. The genes are TRBV7-2 and TRBJ2-4; TRBD2 might be the D (5 bases). There are 12 residues in the CDR3. V shed 1 base and J shed 10 bases, with 8 bases lying between them. The germline V gene has CDR1 SGHTA and CDR2 FQGNSA. The entire variable domain, with the rest obtained from reference TRBV7-2 and TRBJ2-4, is as follows: GAGVSQSPSNKVTEKGKDVELRCDPISGHTALYWYRQSLGQGLEFLIYFQGNSAPDKSGLPSDRFSAERTGGSVSTLTIQRTQQEDSAVYLCASSLERVIQYFGAGTRLSVL.

The chain couples TRBV2 to TRBJ1-2; 10 nucleotides align to TRBD1. The V gene's germline CDR1 is SNHLY and CDR2 FYNNEI. The CDR3 spans 15 residues. Trimming removed 3 bases from V and 4 bases from J; junction bases left unmatched: 5. CDR3 coding DNA: TGTGCCAGCAGTGAGAGACAGGGGGCGGTCTATGGCTACACCTTC. Its protein product is CASSERQGAVYGYTF.

The J gene is TRBJ1-5, the V gene TRBV7-9; D is uncertain. V was cut by 2 bases and J by 1 base, with 3 bases left in between. The CDR3 consists of 13 residues. Germline CDR1 is SEHNR and CDR2 is FQNEAQ (reference sequence). CDR3 residues: CASSLTSNQPQHF. The CDR3 DNA reads TGTGCCAGCAGCTTAACAAGCAATCAGCCCCAGCATTTT.

The chain employs TRBV7-9 and TRBJ1-4, with D possibly matching TRBD1 (5 bases). V was pared by 6 bases and J by 7 bases, with 15 bases between. Germline CDR1 SEHNR, CDR2 FQNEAQ (reference sequence). The CDR3 consists of 14 residues. The CDR3 region has the DNA TGTGCCAGCAGTCCGGGGGATAGAGGTGAAAAACTGTTTTTT. Its translation is CASSPGDRGEKLFF.

This chain links TRBV6-5 with TRBJ1-5; no clear D gene. The germline V gene has CDR1 MNHEY and CDR2 SVGAGI. This CDR3 spans 14 amino acids. Trimming took off 6 bases at V and 0 bases at J, with 9 bases between the two ends. The CDR3 nucleotides read TGTGCCAGCAGGTTGGGCAATAGCAATCAGCCCCAGCATTTT. Its protein product is CASRLGNSNQPQHF.

J is TRBJ2-4 and V is TRBV27, with D maybe TRBD1 (5 bases). From germline, CDR1 is MNHEY and CDR2 SMNVEV (reference sequence). V lost 3 bases to trimming and J lost 0 bases, with 12 bases between them. The CDR3 runs 16 residues. The CDR3 DNA follows: TGTGCCAGCAGTTTTGACAGCCTTATAGCCAAAAACATTCAGTACTTC. It codes for CASSFDSLIAKNIQYF.

The chain recombines TRBV5-1 with TRBJ2-3, with 10 bases fitting TRBD2. With 0 bases clipped from V and 2 bases from J, the junction kept 3 bases outside the gene matches. The CDR3 extends over 16 amino acids. Germline V gene sequence: CDR1 SGHRS, CDR2 YFSETQ. The CDR3 region is CASSLASGSPTDTQYF. CDR3 sequence (DNA): TGCGCCAGCAGCTTGGCTAGCGGGAGCCCCACAGATACGCAGTATTTT.

CDR3 amino acids: CAARNRQGVLYGYTF. CDR3 coding DNA: TGTGCCGCCCGAAACCGACAGGGCGTACTCTATGGCTACACCTTC. The chain joins TRBV6-5 to TRBJ1-2; 7 bases are a match to TRBD1. J gave up 4 bases and V 11 bases, and 16 bases lay outside the gene matches. Germline V CDR1 and CDR2: MNHEY, SVGAGI. The CDR3 totals 15 residues.

V is TRBV25-1 and J is TRBJ2-1, with 8 nucleotides matching TRBD2. This CDR3 contains 18 residues. Germline V gene data show CDR1 as MGHDK and CDR2 as SYGVNS. Trimming cost V 4 bases and J 0 bases; bases outside gene matches: 11. Here the CDR3 DNA reads TGTGCCAGCAGTGCTCAGGGCGGGAGGTCCAGCTCCTACAATGAGCAGTTCTTC. It is translated as CASSAQGGRSSSYNEQFF.

The V call is TRBV2, the J call TRBJ2-1; 8 nucleotides align to TRBD2. Germline V lookup: CDR1 SNHLY, CDR2 FYNNEI. This CDR3 is built from 15 residues. The J segment lost 7 bases and the V segment lost 6 bases, leaving 11 bases of the junction unmatched. This chain's CDR3 is CASSPGLGRENEQFF. The CDR3, as DNA: TGTGCCAGCAGCCCGGGACTAGGGAGGGAAAATGAGCAGTTCTTC.

The genes are TRBV6-5 and TRBJ2-5, with D possibly TRBD1 on 5 matching bases. The CDR3 loop spans 15 amino acids. Deletions cut 0 bases from V and 6 bases from J, with 14 bases between. Germline values: CDR1 MNHEY, CDR2 SVGAGI. In DNA, the CDR3 is TGTGCCAGCAGTTACTCCACCCTGAAGGGGAAGACCCAGTACTTC. Protein: CASSYSTLKGKTQYF.

The V call is TRBV4-3, the J call TRBJ1-2; 9 nucleotides agree with TRBD1. Losses at the gene ends were 1 base for V and 7 bases for J; bases not matched to a gene: 13. This CDR3 has 17 residues. Germline values: CDR1 LGHNA, CDR2 YSLEER. CDR3 in amino acids: CASSQGQAGQGKVGYTF. Here the CDR3 DNA reads TGCGCCAGCAGCCAAGGGCAGGCGGGACAGGGTAAGGTTGGCTACACCTTC.

The chain has TRBV7-9 and TRBJ2-3; 10 nucleotides align to TRBD2. The CDR3 sequence is 16 residues long. Losses at the gene ends were 8 bases for V and 2 bases for J; bases not matched to a gene: 10. Germline CDR1 reads SEHNR; CDR2 reads FQNEAQ (reference sequence). The CDR3 sequence: CASPPGLAGATDTQYF. CDR3 coding DNA: TGTGCCAGCCCCCCCGGGCTAGCGGGGGCCACAGATACGCAGTATTTT.

This sequence joins TRBV30 and TRBJ2-1, with 7 bases aligning to TRBD2. Germline V gene lookup returns CDR1 GTSNPN and CDR2 SVGIG (reference sequence). J lost 5 bases, V lost 6 bases, and 13 bases had no gene match. The CDR3 is made up of 15 amino acids. CDR3 protein: CACRAGLGSNNEQFF. The CDR3 region has the DNA TGTGCCTGCCGAGCGGGGCTGGGCAGCAACAATGAGCAGTTCTTC.

The rearrangement uses TRBV12-5 and TRBJ1-2; 10 nucleotides line up with TRBD1. V gave up 2 bases and J gave up 3 bases; unmatched junction bases: 12. CDR3 length equals 18 residues. The germline V gene encodes CDR1 LGHNT and CDR2 FRNRAP. The DNA of the CDR3 is TGTGCTAGTGGTTTGCCCCCGGGACAGGGGAAGGTGGACTATGGCTACACCTTC. Translation: CASGLPPGQGKVDYGYTF.

The J gene is TRBJ1-2, the V gene TRBV27, with TRBD1 matching over 7 bases. Germline loops: CDR1 MNHEY, CDR2 SMNVEV (reference sequence). This CDR3 is 14 amino acids long. V lost 4 bases and J lost 6; bases outside the gene matches: 8. The CDR3 DNA follows: TGTGCCAGCAGTTCGCAGAACAGGGGAGATGGCTACACCTTC. As protein: CASSSQNRGDGYTF.

The chain carries TRBV19 and TRBJ1-2; tentatively, D is TRBD1 (6 bases). CDR3 length: 11 residues. Trimming took off 8 bases at V and 3 bases at J, with 7 bases between the two ends. Germline CDR1 is LNHDA and CDR2 is SQIVND (reference sequence). This CDR3 is CASYRDYGYTF. The CDR3 nucleotides read TGTGCCAGTTACAGGGACTATGGCTACACCTTC.

V gene TRBV5-6 combines with J gene TRBJ2-1; 9 nucleotides agree with TRBD1. The CDR3 covers 17 residues. Trimming took 3 bases from V and 3 from J; bases not matched to a gene: 10. The germline gives CDR1 SGHDT, CDR2 YYEEEE. CDR3 sequence reads: CASSSTWDREIYNEQFF. The CDR3, as DNA: TGTGCCAGCAGCTCAACCTGGGACAGGGAGATCTACAATGAGCAGTTCTTC.

The chain links TRBV5-1 to TRBJ2-7, with D perhaps matching TRBD1 (5 bases). Looked up from germline, CDR1 is SGHRS and CDR2 is YFSETQ. Trimming pared 4 bases from V and 6 bases from J, leaving 8 bases between. The CDR3 has 11 amino acids. The CDR3 DNA reads as TGCGCCAGCAGCAGGCAGGGCGAGCAGTACTTC. Translating gives CASSRQGEQYF.